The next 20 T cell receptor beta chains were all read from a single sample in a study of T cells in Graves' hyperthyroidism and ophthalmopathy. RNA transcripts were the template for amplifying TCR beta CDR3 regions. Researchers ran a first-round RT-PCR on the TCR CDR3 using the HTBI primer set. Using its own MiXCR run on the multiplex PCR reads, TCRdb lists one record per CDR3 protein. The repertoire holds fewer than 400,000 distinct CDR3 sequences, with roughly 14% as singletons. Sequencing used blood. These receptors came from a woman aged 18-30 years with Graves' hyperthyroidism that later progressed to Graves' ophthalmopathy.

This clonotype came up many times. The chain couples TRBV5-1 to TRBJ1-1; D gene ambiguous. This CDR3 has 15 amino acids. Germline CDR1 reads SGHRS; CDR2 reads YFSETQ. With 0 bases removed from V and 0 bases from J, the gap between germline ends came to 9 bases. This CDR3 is CASSLADTMNTEAFF. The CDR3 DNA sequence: TGCGCCAGCAGCTTGGCTGACACTATGAACACTGAAGCTTTCTTT.

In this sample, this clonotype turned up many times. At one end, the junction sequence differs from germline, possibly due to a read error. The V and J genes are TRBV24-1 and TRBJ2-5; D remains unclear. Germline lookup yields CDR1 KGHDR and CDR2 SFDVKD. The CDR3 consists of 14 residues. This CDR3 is CATSDKSRWETQYF. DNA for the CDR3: TGTGCCACAAGTGATAAGTCTCGTTGGGAGACCCAGTACTTC.

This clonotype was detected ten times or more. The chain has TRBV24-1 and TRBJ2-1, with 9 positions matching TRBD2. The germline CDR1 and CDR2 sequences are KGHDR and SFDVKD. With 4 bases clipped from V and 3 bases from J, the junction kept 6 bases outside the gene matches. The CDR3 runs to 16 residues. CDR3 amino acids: CATSDPTSGDYNEQFF. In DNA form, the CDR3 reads TGTGCCACCAGTGACCCGACTAGCGGAGACTACAATGAGCAGTTCTTC.

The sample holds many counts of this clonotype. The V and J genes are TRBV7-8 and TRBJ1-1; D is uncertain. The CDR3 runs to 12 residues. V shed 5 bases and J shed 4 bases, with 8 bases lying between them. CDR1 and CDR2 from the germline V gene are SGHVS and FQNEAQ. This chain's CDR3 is CASSKVGTEAFF. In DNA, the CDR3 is TGTGCCAGCAGCAAGGTCGGCACTGAAGCTTTCTTT.

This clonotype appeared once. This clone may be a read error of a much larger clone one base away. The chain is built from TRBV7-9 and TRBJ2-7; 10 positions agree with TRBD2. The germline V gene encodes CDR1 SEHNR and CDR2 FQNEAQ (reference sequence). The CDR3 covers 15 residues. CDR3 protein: CASSLSGTSAYERYF. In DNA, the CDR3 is TGTGCCAGCAGCTTAAGCGGGACTAGCGCATACGAGCGGTACTTC.

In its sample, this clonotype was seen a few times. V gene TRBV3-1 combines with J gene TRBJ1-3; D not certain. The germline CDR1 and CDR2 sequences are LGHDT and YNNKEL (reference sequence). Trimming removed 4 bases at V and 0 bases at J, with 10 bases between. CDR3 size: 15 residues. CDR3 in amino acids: CASSPGGPSGNTIYF. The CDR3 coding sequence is TGTGCCAGCAGCCCCGGAGGCCCCTCTGGAAACACCATATATTTT.

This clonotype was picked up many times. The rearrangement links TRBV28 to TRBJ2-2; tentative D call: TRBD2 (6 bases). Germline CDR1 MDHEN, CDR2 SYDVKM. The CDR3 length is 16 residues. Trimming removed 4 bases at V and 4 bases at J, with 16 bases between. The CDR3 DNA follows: TGTGCCAGCAGTTCCCTGCTTAGCGGTGTCACCGGGGAGCTGTTTTTT. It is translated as CASSSLLSGVTGELFF. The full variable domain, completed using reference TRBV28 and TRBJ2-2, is DVKVTQSSRYLVKRTGEKVFLECVQDMDHENMFWYRQDPGLGLRLIYFSYDVKMKEKGDIPEGYSVSREKKERFSLILESASTNQTSMYLCASSSLLSGVTGELFFGEGSRLTVL.

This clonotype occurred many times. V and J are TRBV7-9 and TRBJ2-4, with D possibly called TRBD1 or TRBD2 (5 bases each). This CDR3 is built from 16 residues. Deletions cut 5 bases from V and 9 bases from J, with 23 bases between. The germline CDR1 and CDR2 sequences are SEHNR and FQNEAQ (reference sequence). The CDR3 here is CASSPWGDGVNAIQYF. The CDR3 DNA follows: TGTGCCAGCAGCCCCTGGGGCGACGGGGTAAACGCCATTCAGTACTTC.

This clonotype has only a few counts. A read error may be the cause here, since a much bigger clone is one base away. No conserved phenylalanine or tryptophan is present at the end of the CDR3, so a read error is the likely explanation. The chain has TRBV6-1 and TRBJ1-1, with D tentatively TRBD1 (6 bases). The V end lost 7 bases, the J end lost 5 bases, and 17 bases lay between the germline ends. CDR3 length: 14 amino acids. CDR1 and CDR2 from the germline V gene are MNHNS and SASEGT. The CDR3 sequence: CASTLKAGETEAFS. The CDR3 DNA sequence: TGTGCCAGCACCCTCAAAGCAGGGGAAACTGAAGCTTTCTCT.

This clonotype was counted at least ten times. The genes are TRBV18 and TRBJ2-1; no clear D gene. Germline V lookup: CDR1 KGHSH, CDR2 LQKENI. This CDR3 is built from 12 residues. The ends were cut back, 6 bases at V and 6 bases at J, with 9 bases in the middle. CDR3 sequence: CASSPQRNEQFF. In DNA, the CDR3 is TGTGCCAGCTCGCCCCAGCGCAATGAGCAGTTCTTC.

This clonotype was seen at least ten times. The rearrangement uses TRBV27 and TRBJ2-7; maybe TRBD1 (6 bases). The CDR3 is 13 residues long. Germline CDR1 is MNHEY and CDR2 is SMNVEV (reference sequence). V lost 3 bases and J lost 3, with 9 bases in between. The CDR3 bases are TGTGCCAGCAGTTTTGGACAGTACTACGAGCAGTACTTC. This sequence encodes CASSFGQYYEQYF.

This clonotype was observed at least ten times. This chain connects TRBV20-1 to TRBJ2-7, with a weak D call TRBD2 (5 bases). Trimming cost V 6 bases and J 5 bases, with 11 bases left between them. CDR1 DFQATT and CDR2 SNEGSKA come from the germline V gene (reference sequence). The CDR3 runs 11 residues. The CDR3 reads CSARRVHEQYF. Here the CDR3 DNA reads TGCAGTGCGCGGCGGGTCCACGAGCAGTACTTC.

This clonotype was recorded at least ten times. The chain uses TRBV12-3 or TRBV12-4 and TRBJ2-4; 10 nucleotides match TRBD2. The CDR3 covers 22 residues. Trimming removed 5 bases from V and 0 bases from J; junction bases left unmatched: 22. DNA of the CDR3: TGTGCCAGCAGTGAAAAACGACTAATACAGGCTAGCGGGGGTCTAGCCAAAAACATTCAGTACTTC. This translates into CASSEKRLIQASGGLAKNIQYF.

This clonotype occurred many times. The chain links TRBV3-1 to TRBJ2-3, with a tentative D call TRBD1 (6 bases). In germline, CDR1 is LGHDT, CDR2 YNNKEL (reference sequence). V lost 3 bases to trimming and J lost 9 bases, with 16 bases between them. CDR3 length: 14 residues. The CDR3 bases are TGTGCCAGCAGCCAGGGGGCGCGAGAAGTGACGCAGTATTTT. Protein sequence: CASSQGAREVTQYF.

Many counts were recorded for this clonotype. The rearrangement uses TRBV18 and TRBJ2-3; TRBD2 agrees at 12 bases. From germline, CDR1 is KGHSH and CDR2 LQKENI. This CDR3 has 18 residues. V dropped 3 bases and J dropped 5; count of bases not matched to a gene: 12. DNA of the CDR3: TGTGCCAGCTCACCGGGACTAGCGGGCGTGTTGGAGAAAGATACGCAGTATTTT. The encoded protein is CASSPGLAGVLEKDTQYF.

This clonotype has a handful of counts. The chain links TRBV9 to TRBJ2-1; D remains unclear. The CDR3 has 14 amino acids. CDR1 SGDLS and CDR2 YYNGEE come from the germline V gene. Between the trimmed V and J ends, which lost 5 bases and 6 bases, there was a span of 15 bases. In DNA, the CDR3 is TGTGCCAGCAGTTCCGTTCGTCCGCCCAATGAGCAGTTCTTC. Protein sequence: CASSSVRPPNEQFF.

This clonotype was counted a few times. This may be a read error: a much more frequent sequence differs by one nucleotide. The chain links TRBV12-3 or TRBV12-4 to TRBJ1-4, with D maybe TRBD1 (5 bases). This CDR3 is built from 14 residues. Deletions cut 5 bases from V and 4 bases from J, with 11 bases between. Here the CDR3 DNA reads TGTGCCAGCAGTCCGCGGGACGTTAATGAAAAACTGTTTTTT. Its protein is CASSPRDVNEKLFF.

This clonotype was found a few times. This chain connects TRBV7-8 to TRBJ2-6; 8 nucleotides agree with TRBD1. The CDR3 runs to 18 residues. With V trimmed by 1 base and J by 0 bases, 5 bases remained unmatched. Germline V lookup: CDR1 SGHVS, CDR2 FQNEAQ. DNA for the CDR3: TGTGCCAGCAGCTTAGTTGGACAGGGAACCTCTGGGGCCAACGTCCTGACTTTC. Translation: CASSLVGQGTSGANVLTF.

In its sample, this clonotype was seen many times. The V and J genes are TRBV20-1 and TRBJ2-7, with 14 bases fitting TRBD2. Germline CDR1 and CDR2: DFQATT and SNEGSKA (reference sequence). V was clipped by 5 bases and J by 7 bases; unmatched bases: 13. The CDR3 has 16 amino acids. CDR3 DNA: TGCAGTGCTCCCCAGACTAGCGGGAGGGGTGGGGGTGAGCAGTACTTC. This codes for CSAPQTSGRGGGEQYF.

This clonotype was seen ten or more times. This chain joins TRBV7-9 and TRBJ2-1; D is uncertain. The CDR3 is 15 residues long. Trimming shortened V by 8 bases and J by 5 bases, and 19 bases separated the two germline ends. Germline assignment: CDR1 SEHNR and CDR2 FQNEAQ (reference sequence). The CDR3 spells CASDQGWSPDNEQFF. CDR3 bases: TGTGCCAGCGATCAAGGGTGGTCACCCGACAATGAGCAGTTCTTC.